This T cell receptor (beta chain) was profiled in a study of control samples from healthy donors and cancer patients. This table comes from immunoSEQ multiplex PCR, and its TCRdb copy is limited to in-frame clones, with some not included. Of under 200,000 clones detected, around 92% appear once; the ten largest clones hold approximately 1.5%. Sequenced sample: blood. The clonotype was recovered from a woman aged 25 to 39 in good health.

CDR3 region: CASSNQGQFNYGYTF. The CDR3 DNA reads TGTGCCAGCAGTAACCAGGGACAGTTTAACTATGGCTACACCTTC. The rearrangement joins TRBV6-2 or TRBV6-3 to TRBJ1-2; TRBD1 agrees at 7 bases. Germline CDR1 reads MNHEY; CDR2 reads SVGEGT. The V and J ends lost 5 bases and 1 base, in that order; junction bases with no gene match: 7. This CDR3 spans 15 amino acids.